The present TCR beta chain was sequenced within a study of T cells expressing NK-cell markers. The CDR3 loop spans 13 amino acids. The V gene's germline CDR1 is SNHLY and CDR2 FYNNEI. The study, taken as a whole, reports: NKG2C+ dominant clonotype frequencies in 6 or 7 donors were roughly 1.0-7.5% of CD8+ T cells. These clonotypes additionally ranked first within the CD3+CD56-NKG2C+ fraction of a few donors.

Scientists made TCR beta cDNA using 5'RACE template switching with UMIs. From its re-call of the 5' RACE reads, TCRdb lists each CDR3 protein once, without DNA. The repertoire table contains over 350,000 distinct CDR3 sequences. As for this clonotype: No antigen is known for it.

Sequencing was carried out using blood T cells: a sorted CD56 or NKG2C T cell subset, CD4+ or CD8+ T cells, or bulk PBMC T cells (not recorded which). The sequence derives from a woman in her forties or fifties in good health. This chain links TRBV2 with TRBJ2-7; absent DNA, TCRdb's TRBD1 call cannot be checked. The CDR3 is CASSSGQGAEQYF.